Below, 7 T cell receptor beta chains from the same sample are listed, as sequenced in a study of blood T cell repertoires in COVID-19. The protocol was immunoSEQ multiplex PCR, while the TCRdb copy is restricted to in-frame clones and leaves out a portion. The top ten clones hold around 19% of a sample with a few hundred thousand clones, around 85% of them seen once. The sample consisted of PBMCs or T cells enriched from blood (not recorded which). The receptors originated from a man aged 35 to 55 who had recovered from COVID-19.

The count of this clone is one. This sequence joins TRBV28 and TRBJ2-7, with TRBD2 identical over 8 bases. V was clipped by 5 bases and J by 9 bases; unmatched bases: 9. The germline CDR1 and CDR2 sequences are MDHEN and SYDVKM. The CDR3 has 13 residues. The CDR3 region is CASSIRARGGQYF. CDR3 nucleotide sequence: TGTGCCAGCAGTATCAGGGCCCGGGGGGGGCAGTACTTC.

The genes are TRBV28 and TRBJ2-1; 9 positions agree with TRBD2. CDR3 size: 15 residues. The J segment lost 4 bases and the V segment lost 5 bases, leaving 6 bases of the junction unmatched. The germline CDR1 and CDR2 sequences are MDHEN and SYDVKM. The CDR3 sequence is CASSTRLAEYNEQFF. CDR3 nucleotides: TGTGCCAGCAGTACCCGACTAGCGGAGTACAATGAGCAGTTCTTC.

The V and J genes are TRBV3-1 (or the pseudogene TRBV3-2) and TRBJ1-6; D ambiguous. The V and J ends lost 4 bases and 7 bases respectively, with 14 bases between them. The CDR3 has 15 residues. Germline lookup yields CDR1 LGHDT and CDR2 YNNKEL (reference sequence). The CDR3 protein is CASSPIDTVNSPLHF. CDR3 nucleotides: TGTGCCAGCAGCCCCATCGACACCGTCAATTCACCCCTCCACTTT.

The rearrangement links TRBV2 to TRBJ2-1, with 14 positions matching TRBD2. The CDR3 loop spans 15 amino acids. Germline CDR1 SNHLY, CDR2 FYNNEI. Trimming cost V 6 bases and J 6 bases; bases outside gene matches: 4. The CDR3 reads CASRKGTSGSNEQFF. The CDR3 coding sequence is TGTGCCAGCAGGAAGGGGACTAGCGGGAGCAATGAGCAGTTCTTC.

This clone came up a few times. The rearrangement links TRBV4-3 to TRBJ2-7; the match to TRBD2 covers 10 bases. Germline CDR1 reads LGHNA; CDR2 reads YSLEER. The CDR3 spans 15 residues. V gave up 4 bases and J gave up 3 bases; unmatched junction bases: 6. CDR3 nucleotide sequence: TGCGCCAGCAGCCGTCAGCGGGAGGGCCTCTACGAGCAGTACTTC. This codes for CASSRQREGLYEQYF.

J is TRBJ1-4 and V is TRBV7-6; unclear D gene. Between the trimmed V and J ends, which lost 4 bases and 2 bases, there was a span of 14 bases. The CDR3 extends over 16 amino acids. Germline CDR1 reads SGHVS; CDR2 reads FNYEAQ. CDR3 coding DNA: TGTGCCAGCAGCTCCCTCTCGAGACACACTAATGAAAAACTGTTTTTT. Translation: CASSSLSRHTNEKLFF.

The chain joins TRBV5-1 to TRBJ2-5; 11 bases match TRBD2. Germline lookup yields CDR1 SGHRS and CDR2 YFSETQ. The ends lost 3 bases at V and 7 bases at J; junction bases unmatched: 8. There are 15 residues in the CDR3. In DNA, the CDR3 is TGCGCCAGCAGCTCGGGACTAGCGGACCGTGGGACCCAGTACTTC. This codes for CASSSGLADRGTQYF.